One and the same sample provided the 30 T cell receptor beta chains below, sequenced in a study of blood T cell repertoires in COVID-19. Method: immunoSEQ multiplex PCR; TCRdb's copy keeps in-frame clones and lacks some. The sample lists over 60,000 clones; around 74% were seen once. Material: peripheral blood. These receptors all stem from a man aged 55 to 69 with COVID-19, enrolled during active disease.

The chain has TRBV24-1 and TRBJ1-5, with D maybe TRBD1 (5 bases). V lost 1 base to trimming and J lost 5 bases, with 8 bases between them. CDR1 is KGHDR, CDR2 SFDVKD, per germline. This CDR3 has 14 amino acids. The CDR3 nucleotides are TGTGCCACCAGTGATTTAGGGGTGGATCAGCCCCAGCATTTT. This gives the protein CATSDLGVDQPQHF.

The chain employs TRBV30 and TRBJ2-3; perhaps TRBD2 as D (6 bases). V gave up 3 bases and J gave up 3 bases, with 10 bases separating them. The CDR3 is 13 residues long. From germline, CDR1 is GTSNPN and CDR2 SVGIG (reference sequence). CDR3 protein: CAWSGGATDTQYF. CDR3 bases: TGTGCCTGGAGCGGAGGGGCAACAGATACGCAGTATTTT.

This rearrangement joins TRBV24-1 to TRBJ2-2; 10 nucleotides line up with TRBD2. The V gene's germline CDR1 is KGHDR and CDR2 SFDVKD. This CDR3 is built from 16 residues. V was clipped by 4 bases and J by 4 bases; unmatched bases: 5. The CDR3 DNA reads TGTGCCACCAGTGACCTTAGCGGGGGGTCCACCGGGGAGCTGTTTTTT. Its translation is CATSDLSGGSTGELFF.

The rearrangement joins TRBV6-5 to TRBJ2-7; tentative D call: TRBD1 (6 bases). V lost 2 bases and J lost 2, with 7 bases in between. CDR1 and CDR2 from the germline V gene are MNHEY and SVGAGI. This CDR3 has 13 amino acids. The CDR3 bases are TGTGCCAGCAGTTACGGGACACCCTACGAGCAGTACTTC. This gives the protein CASSYGTPYEQYF.

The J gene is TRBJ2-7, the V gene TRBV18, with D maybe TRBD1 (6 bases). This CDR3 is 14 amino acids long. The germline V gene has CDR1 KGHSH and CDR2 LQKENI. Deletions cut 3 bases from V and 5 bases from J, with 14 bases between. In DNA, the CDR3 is TGTGCCAGCTCACCGGGGGACACACGGAACGAGCAGTACTTC. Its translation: CASSPGDTRNEQYF. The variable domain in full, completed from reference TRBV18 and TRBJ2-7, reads NAGVMQNPRHLVRRRGQEARLRCSPMKGHSHVYWYRQLPEEGLKFMVYLQKENIIDESGMPKERFSAEFPKEGPSILRIQQVVRGDSAAYFCASSPGDTRNEQYFGPGTRLTVT.

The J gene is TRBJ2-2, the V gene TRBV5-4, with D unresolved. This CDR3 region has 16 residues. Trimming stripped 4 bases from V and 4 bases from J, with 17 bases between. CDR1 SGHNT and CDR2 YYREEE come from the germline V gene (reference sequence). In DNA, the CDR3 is TGTGCCAGCAGCCAAACTACAAGCGTTCCCACCGGGGAGCTGTTTTTT. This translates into CASSQTTSVPTGELFF.

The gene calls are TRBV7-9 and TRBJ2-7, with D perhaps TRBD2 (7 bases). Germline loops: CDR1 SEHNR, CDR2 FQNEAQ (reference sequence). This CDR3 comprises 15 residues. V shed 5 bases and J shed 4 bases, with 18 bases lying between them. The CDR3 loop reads CASSPGGRGAYEQYF. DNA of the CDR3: TGTGCCAGCAGCCCCGGGGGTCGGGGGGCGTACGAGCAGTACTTC.

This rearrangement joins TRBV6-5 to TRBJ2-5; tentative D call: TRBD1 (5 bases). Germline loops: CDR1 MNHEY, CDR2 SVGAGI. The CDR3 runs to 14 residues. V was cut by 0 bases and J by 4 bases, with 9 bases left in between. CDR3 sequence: CASSYSREIETQYF. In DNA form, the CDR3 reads TGTGCCAGCAGTTACTCCAGGGAAATAGAGACCCAGTACTTC.

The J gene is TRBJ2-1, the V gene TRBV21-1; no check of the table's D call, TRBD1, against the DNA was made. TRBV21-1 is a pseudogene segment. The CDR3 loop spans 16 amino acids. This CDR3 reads CASSKRGRQGAFEQFF. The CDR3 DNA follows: TGTGCCAGCAGCAAAAGGGGGAGACAGGGGGCTTTTGAGCAGTTCTTC.

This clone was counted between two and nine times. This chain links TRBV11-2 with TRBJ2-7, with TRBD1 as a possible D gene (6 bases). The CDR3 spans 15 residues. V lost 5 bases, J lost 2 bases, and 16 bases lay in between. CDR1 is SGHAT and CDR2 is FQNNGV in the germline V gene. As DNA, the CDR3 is TGTGCCAGCAGCATCGCAGGGGTACTGACCTACGAGCAGTACTTC. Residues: CASSIAGVLTYEQYF. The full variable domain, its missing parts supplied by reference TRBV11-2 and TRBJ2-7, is EAGVAQSPRYKIIEKRQSVAFWCNPISGHATLYWYQQILGQGPKLLIQFQNNGVVDDSQLPKDRFSAERLKGVDSTLKIQPAKLEDSAVYLCASSIAGVLTYEQYFGPGTRLTVT.

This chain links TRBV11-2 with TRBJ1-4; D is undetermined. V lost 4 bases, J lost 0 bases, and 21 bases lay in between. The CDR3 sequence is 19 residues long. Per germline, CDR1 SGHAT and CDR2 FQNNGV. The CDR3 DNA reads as TGTGCCAGCAGCTCCCGCCTCCCTTCGAGTAGTTCAACTAATGAAAAACTGTTTTTT. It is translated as CASSSRLPSSSSTNEKLFF.

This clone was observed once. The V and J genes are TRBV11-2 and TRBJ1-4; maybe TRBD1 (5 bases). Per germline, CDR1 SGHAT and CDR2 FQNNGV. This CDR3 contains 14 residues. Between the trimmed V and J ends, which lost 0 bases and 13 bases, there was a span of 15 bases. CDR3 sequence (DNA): TGTGCCAGCAGCTTAGATCCGGCCTCCACAGGACTGTTTTTT. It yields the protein CASSLDPASTGLFF.

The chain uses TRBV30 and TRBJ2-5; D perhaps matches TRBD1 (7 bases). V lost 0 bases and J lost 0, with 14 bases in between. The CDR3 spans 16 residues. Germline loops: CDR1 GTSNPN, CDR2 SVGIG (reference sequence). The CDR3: CAWSVEGAFYQETQYF. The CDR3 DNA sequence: TGTGCCTGGAGTGTGGAGGGGGCTTTTTACCAAGAGACCCAGTACTTC.

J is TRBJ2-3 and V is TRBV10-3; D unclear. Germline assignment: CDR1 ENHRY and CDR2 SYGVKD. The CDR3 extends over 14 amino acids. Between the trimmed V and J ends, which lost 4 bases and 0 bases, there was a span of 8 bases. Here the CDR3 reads CAISVTSSTDTQYF. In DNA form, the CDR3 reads TGTGCCATCAGTGTGACATCTAGCACAGATACGCAGTATTTT.

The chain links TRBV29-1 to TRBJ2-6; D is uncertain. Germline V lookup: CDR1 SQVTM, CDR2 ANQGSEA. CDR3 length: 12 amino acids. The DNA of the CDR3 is TGCTCCGTCCGAGGTGGGGCCAACGTCCTGACTTTC. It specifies CSVRGGANVLTF.

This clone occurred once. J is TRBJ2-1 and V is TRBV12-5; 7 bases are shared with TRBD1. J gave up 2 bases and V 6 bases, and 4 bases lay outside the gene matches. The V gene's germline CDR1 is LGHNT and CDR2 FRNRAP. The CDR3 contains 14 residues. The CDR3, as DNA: TGTGCTAGTGGGAAGACAGGGCCCTACAATGAGCAGTTCTTC. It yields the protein CASGKTGPYNEQFF.

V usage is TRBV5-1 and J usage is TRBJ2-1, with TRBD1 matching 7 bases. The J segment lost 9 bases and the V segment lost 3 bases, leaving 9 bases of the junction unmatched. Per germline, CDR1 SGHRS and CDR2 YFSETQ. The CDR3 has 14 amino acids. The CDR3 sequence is CASSWGQPQGEQFF. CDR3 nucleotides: TGCGCCAGCAGCTGGGGACAGCCACAGGGTGAGCAGTTCTTC.

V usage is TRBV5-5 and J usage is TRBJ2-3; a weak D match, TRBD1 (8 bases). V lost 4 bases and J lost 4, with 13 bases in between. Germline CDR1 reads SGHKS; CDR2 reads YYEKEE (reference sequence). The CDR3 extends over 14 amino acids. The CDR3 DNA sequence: TGTGCCAGCAGCACAGGGGGGGGCCCAGATACGCAGTATTTT. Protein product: CASSTGGGPDTQYF. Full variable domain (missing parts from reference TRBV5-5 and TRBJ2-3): DAGVTQSPTHLIKTRGQQVTLRCSPISGHKSVSWYQQVLGQGPQFIFQYYEKEERGRGNFPDRFSARQFPNYSSELNVNALLLGDSALYLCASSTGGGPDTQYFGPGTRLTVL.

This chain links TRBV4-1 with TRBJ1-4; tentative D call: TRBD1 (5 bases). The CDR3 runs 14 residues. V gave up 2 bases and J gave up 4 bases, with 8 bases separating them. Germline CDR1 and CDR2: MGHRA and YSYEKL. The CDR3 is CASSQMDNNEKLFF. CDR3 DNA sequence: TGCGCCAGCAGCCAAATGGACAATAATGAAAAACTGTTTTTT.

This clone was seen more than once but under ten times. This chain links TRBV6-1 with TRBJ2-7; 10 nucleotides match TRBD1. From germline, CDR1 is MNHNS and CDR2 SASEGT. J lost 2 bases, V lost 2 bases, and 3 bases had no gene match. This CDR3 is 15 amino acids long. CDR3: CASSERTGGAYEQYF. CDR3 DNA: TGTGCCAGCAGTGAAAGGACAGGGGGAGCCTACGAGCAGTACTTC.

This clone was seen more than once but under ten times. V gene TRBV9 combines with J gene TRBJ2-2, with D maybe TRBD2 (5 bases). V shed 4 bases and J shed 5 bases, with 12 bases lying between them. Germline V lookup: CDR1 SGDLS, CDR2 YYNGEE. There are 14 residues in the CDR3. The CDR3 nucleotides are TGTGCCAGCAGCCCCTCGGGATTAACCGGGGAGCTGTTTTTT. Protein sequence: CASSPSGLTGELFF. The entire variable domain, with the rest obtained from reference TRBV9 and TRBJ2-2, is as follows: DSGVTQTPKHLITATGQRVTLRCSPRSGDLSVYWYQQSLDQGLQFLIQYYNGEERAKGNILERFSAQQFPDLHSELNLSSLELGDSALYFCASSPSGLTGELFFGEGSRLTVL.

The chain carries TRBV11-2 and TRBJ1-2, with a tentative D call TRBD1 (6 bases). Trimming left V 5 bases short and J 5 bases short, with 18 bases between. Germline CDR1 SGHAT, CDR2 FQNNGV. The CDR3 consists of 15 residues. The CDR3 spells CASSPQQGLGYGYTF. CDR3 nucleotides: TGTGCCAGCAGCCCCCAACAGGGATTGGGTTATGGCTACACCTTC.

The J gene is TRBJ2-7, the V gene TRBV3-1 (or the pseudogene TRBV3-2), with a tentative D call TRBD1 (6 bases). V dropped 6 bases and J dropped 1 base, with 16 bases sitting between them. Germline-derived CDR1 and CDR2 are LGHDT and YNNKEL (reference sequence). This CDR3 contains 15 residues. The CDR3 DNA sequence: TGTGCCAGCAGGGATCGGTCAGGGGTGTCCTACGAGCAGTACTTC. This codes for CASRDRSGVSYEQYF.

The chain's CDR3 is CASRSRDSSQETQYF. CDR3 DNA: TGTGCCAGCAGATCCCGGGACAGTTCCCAAGAGACCCAGTACTTC. The V gene is TRBV28, the J gene TRBJ2-5, with 7 positions matching TRBD1. V was clipped by 6 bases and J by 1 base; unmatched bases: 8. Germline-derived CDR1 and CDR2 are MDHEN and SYDVKM. The CDR3 sequence is 15 residues long.

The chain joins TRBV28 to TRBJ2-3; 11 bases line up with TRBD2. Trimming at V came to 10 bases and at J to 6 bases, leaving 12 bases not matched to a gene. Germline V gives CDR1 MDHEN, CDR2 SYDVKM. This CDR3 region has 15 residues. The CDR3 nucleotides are TGTGCCATCACACTACTAGCGGGAGTATCGGATACGCAGTATTTT. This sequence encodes CAITLLAGVSDTQYF.

The CDR3 DNA follows: TGTGCCAGCAGCGTAGGTTCACTTGGAACAGAAGAGACCCAGTACTTC. Translated, it gives CASSVGSLGTEETQYF. This sequence joins TRBV9 and TRBJ2-5; no clear D. Trimming took 0 bases from V and 3 from J, leaving 15 bases between them. This CDR3 spans 16 amino acids. Germline CDR1 SGDLS, CDR2 YYNGEE.

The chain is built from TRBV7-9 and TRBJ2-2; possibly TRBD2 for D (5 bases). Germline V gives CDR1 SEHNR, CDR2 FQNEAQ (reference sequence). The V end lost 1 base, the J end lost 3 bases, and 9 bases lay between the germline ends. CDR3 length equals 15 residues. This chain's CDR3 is CASSLDGGYTGELFF. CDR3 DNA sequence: TGTGCCAGCAGCTTAGATGGAGGATACACCGGGGAGCTGTTTTTT.

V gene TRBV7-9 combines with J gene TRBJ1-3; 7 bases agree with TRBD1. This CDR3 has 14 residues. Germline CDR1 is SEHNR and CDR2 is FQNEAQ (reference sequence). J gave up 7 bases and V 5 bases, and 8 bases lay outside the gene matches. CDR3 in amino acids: CASSRTGQSNTIYF. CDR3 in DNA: TGTGCCAGCAGCCGAACGGGACAGAGCAACACCATATATTTT.

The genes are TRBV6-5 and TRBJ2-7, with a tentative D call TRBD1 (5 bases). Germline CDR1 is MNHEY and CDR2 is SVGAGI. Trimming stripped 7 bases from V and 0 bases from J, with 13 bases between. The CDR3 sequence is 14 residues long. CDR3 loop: CASTSTADSYEQYF. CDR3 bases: TGTGCCAGCACTTCGACAGCAGACTCCTACGAGCAGTACTTC.

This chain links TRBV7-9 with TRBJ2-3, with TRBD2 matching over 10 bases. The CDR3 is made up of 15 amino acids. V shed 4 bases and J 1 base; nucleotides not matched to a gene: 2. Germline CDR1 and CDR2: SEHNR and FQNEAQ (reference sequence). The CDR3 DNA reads TGTGCCAGCAGCTCAACTAGCGGGGGCACAGATACGCAGTATTTT. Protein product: CASSSTSGGTDTQYF.